A selection of T cell receptor beta chains follows, all from one sample in a study of CXCR3-negative and CXCR3-positive naive CD8 T cells. TCRdb re-called the 5' RACE reads; one entry per CDR3 protein, DNA not given. The sample table includes 100,000 to 150,000 distinct CDR3 sequences. Sequencing input: naive CXCR3+ CD8+ T cells from blood. These receptors all come from a human donor in good health. Some clones in this sample may be carry-over from other donors' samples. The CDR3 runs from the conserved cysteine through the conserved F or W. Fields, in order: J gene, V gene, CDR3 protein.

TRBJ2-1	TRBV5-6	CAGSYSNEQFF
TRBJ2-2	TRBV28	CASNLGAETGELFF
TRBJ1-5	TRBV27	CASSVRGSNQPQHF
TRBJ2-5	TRBV7-2	CASSFPRSGSPTETQYF
TRBJ2-1	TRBV6-2/TRBV6-3	CASTQGTSGGNEQFF
TRBJ1-5	TRBV28	CASRWQVSQPQHF
TRBJ2-1	TRBV9	CASSVDRANEQFF
TRBJ2-5	TRBV2	CASSQGGGGQETQYF
TRBJ1-2	TRBV2	CASNVRPNYGYTF
TRBJ2-7	TRBV6-2/TRBV6-3	CASSHGPNEQYF